Below are 5 T cell receptor beta chains sequenced from a single sample in a study of tumor-infiltrating lymphocytes in primary liver carcinoma. TCR beta cDNA was prepared out of roughly 0.45 ug total RNA by means of a constant-region primer. Libraries for TCR beta were built through three nested multiplex PCR rounds, which together made up a slightly modified ARM-PCR procedure. TRBV1-TRBV30 forward primers paired with a C-beta reverse primer drove the first two PCR rounds, about 10 cycles each. From the multiplex PCR reads, TCRdb called clonotypes with MiXCR, one entry per CDR3 protein. The table lists hundreds of thousands of distinct CDR3 sequences, 60% to 80% of them singletons, with about 8.4% in the top ten. Germline DNA was extracted too, while blood RNA derived from unsorted whole blood. Sequenced: peripheral blood. The receptors were gathered from a man between 40 and 49 years old with primary liver carcinoma and hepatitis B virus infection.

This clonotype was recorded only once. This chain uses TRBV12-3 or TRBV12-4 with TRBJ2-2; D tentatively reads TRBD1 or TRBD2 (7 bases each). There are 15 residues in the CDR3. V was pared by 5 bases and J by 6 bases, with 16 bases between. CDR3 in amino acids: CASSPGGEIAGELFF. For the CDR3, the DNA is TGTGCCAGCAGTCCAGGGGGGGAAATCGCCGGGGAGCTGTTTTTT.

This rearrangement joins TRBV6-2 or TRBV6-3 to TRBJ2-7; D remains unclear. V dropped 10 bases and J dropped 4 bases, with 20 bases sitting between them. The CDR3 totals 14 residues. Germline V lookup: CDR1 MNHEY, CDR2 SVGEGT. The CDR3 DNA reads TGTGCCAACAACGACGCCAAGGTAAGGTACGAGCAGTACTTC. Translating it yields CANNDAKVRYEQYF.

This rearrangement joins TRBV11-2 to TRBJ2-2, with unresolved D. Deletions cut 3 bases from V and 5 bases from J, with 13 bases between. CDR3 length: 15 amino acids. In germline, CDR1 is SGHAT, CDR2 FQNNGV. The CDR3 sequence: CASSFEQVSTGELFF. DNA for the CDR3: TGTGCCAGCAGCTTCGAGCAGGTTTCAACCGGGGAGCTGTTTTTT.

This clonotype was seen at least ten times. This CDR3 reads CSVQRGRQGGYTF. DNA for the CDR3: TGCAGCGTTCAAAGGGGGCGCCAAGGTGGCTACACCTTC. The V call is TRBV29-1, the J call TRBJ1-2; TRBD1 agrees at 7 bases. CDR3 length: 13 residues. Per germline, CDR1 SQVTM and CDR2 ANQGSEA. V gave up 5 bases and J gave up 7 bases; unmatched junction bases: 10.

This rearrangement joins TRBV13 to TRBJ1-1, with TRBD1 matching over 9 bases. The CDR3 is made up of 14 amino acids. After removal of 5 bases from V and 2 bases from J, the junction contained 3 bases not matched to a gene. Germline CDR1 is PRHDT and CDR2 is FYEKMQ (reference sequence). CDR3 loop: CASSVGQGNTEAFF. The CDR3 nucleotides read TGTGCCAGCAGCGTGGGACAGGGAAACACTGAAGCTTTCTTT.